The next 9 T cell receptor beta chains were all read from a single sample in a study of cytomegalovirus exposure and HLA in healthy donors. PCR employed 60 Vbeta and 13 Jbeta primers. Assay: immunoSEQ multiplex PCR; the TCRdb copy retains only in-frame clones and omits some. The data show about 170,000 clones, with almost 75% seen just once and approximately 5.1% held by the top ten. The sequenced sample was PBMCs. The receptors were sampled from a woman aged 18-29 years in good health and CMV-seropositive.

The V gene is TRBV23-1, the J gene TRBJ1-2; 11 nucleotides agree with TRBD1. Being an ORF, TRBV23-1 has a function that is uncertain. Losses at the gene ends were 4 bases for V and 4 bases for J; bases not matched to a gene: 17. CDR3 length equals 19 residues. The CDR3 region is CASSLIRFGDRGVGYGYTF. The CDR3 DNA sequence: TGCGCCAGCAGTCTGATCCGATTTGGGGACAGGGGGGTAGGCTATGGCTACACCTTC.

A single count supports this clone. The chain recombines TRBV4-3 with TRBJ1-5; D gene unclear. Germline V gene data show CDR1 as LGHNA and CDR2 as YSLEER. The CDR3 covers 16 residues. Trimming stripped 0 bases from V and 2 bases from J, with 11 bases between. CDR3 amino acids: CASSQDGSGGNQPQHF. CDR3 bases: TGCGCCAGCAGCCAAGACGGGAGCGGGGGCAATCAGCCCCAGCATTTT.

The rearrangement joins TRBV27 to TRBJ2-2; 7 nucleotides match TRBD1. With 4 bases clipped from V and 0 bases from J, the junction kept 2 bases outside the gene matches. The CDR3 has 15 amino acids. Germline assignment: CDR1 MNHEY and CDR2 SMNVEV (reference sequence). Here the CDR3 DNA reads TGTGCCAGCAGTTCCGGGACAGCGAACACCGGGGAGCTGTTTTTT. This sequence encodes CASSSGTANTGELFF.

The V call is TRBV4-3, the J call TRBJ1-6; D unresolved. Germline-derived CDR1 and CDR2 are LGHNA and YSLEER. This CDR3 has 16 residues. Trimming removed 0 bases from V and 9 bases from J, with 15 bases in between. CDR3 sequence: CASSQEGSRFASPLHF. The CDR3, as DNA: TGCGCCAGCAGCCAAGAGGGTTCGAGGTTCGCTTCACCCCTCCACTTT.

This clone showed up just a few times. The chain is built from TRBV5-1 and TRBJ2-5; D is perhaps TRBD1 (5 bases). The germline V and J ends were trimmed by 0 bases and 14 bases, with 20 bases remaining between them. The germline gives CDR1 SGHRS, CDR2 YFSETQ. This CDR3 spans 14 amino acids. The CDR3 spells CASSLETGFPLPYF. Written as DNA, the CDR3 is TGCGCCAGCAGCTTGGAAACAGGTTTTCCCCTCCCATACTTC.

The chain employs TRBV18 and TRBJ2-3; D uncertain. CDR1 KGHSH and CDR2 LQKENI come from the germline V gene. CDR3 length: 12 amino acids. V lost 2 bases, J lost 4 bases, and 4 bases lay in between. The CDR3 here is CASSPISDTQYF. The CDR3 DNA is TGTGCCAGCTCACCAATCTCAGATACGCAGTATTTT. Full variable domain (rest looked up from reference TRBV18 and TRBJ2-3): NAGVMQNPRHLVRRRGQEARLRCSPMKGHSHVYWYRQLPEEGLKFMVYLQKENIIDESGMPKERFSAEFPKEGPSILRIQQVVRGDSAAYFCASSPISDTQYFGPGTRLTVL.

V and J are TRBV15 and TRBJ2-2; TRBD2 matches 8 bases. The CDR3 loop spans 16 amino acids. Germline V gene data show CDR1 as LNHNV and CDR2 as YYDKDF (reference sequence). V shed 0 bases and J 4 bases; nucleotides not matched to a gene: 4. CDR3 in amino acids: CATSREDSGTTGELFF. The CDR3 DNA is TGTGCCACCAGCAGAGAGGATAGCGGGACCACCGGGGAGCTGTTTTTT.

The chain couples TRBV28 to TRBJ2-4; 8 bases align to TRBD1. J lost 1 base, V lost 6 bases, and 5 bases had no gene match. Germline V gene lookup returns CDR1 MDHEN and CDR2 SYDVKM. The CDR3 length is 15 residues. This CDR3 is CASSSRGLAKNIQYF. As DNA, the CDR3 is TGTGCCAGCAGCAGCAGGGGGCTGGCCAAAAACATTCAGTACTTC.

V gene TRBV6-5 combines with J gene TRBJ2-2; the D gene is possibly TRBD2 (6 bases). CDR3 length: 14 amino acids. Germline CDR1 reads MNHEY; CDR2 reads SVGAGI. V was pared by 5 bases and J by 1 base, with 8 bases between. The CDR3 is CASSRGLNTGELFF. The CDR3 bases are TGTGCCAGCAGTCGGGGACTGAACACCGGGGAGCTGTTTTTT.